One and the same sample provided the 28 T cell receptor beta chains below, sequenced in a study of T cell responses to AZD1222 COVID-19 vaccine. Assay used: immunoSEQ multiplex PCR; TCRdb lists only in-frame clones, some missing. The data show 150,000 or so clones, with roughly nine tenths seen just once and about 5% held by the top ten. The sequenced sample was peripheral blood, obtained on day 0 of AZD1222 vaccination. The source of these receptors is an adult in good health.

This chain uses TRBV7-2 with TRBJ2-2; D perhaps matches TRBD1 (6 bases). The CDR3 spans 15 residues. The V gene's germline CDR1 is SGHTA and CDR2 FQGNSA. V lost 5 bases and J lost 4, with 14 bases in between. CDR3 bases: TGTGCCAGCAGCCTACAGGGTCGGGGCACCGGGGAGCTGTTTTTT. Translation gives CASSLQGRGTGELFF.

The chain carries TRBV11-3 and TRBJ1-1; weak D call: TRBD1 (5 bases). Germline CDR1 is SGHNT and CDR2 is YENEEA. The CDR3 is 16 amino acids. The V end was cut by 5 bases, the J end by 0 bases, with 16 bases between. CDR3: CASSRYAGRVNTEAFF. The DNA for the CDR3 is TGTGCCAGCAGCCGTTACGCGGGCAGGGTGAACACTGAAGCTTTCTTT.

The chain employs TRBV28 and TRBJ1-2; 9 bases map to TRBD1. V lost 5 bases and J lost 7; bases outside the gene matches: 11. CDR1 MDHEN and CDR2 SYDVKM come from the germline V gene. This CDR3 has 15 residues. CDR3 bases: TGTGCCAGCAGTCCAGGGACAGGGTTTTGGGTTGGCTACACCTTC. It translates to CASSPGTGFWVGYTF.

The chain links TRBV3-1 (or the pseudogene TRBV3-2) to TRBJ2-5; D is ambiguous. Trimming removed 0 bases at V and 5 bases at J, with 10 bases between. Germline V gene sequence: CDR1 LGHDT, CDR2 YNNKEL (reference sequence). The CDR3 has 14 residues. The CDR3 spells CASSQDTTVETQYF. CDR3 coding DNA: TGTGCCAGCAGCCAAGATACGACCGTGGAGACCCAGTACTTC.

This clone was observed a single time. CDR3 sequence (DNA): TGCGCCAGCAGCTTGGTTAGGGTCGACGGTGAAGCTTTCTTT. It encodes CASSLVRVDGEAFF. V and J are TRBV5-1 and TRBJ1-1; D ambiguous. This CDR3 is 14 amino acids long. V was cut by 0 bases and J by 7 bases, with 13 bases left in between. Per the germline V gene, CDR1 is SGHRS and CDR2 is YFSETQ.

This rearrangement joins TRBV24-1 to TRBJ1-2; D ambiguous. CDR3 length equals 15 residues. Deletions cut 2 bases from V and 6 bases from J, with 15 bases between. The V gene's germline CDR1 is KGHDR and CDR2 SFDVKD. For the CDR3, the DNA is TGTGCCACCAGTGATTCGGGTCGGGCAGCTGATGGCTACACCTTC. This sequence encodes CATSDSGRAADGYTF.

V gene TRBV7-8 combines with J gene TRBJ1-4, with TRBD1 matching over 7 bases. The CDR3 spans 15 residues. V lost 1 base and J lost 6; bases outside the gene matches: 5. Germline values: CDR1 SGHVS, CDR2 FQNEAQ. CDR3 sequence (DNA): TGTGCCAGCAGCTTAGTCGAGGGGGCGCATGAAAAACTGTTTTTT. Translating gives CASSLVEGAHEKLFF.

This rearrangement joins TRBV4-3 to TRBJ1-1; TRBD1 is a possible D gene (5 bases). V lost 0 bases, J lost 4 bases, and 18 bases lay in between. Germline loops: CDR1 LGHNA, CDR2 YSLEER. This CDR3 comprises 17 residues. CDR3 residues: CASSQEASAGGTTEAFF. The CDR3 nucleotides read TGCGCCAGCAGCCAAGAGGCGTCAGCCGGGGGGACCACTGAAGCTTTCTTT.

In this sample, this clone turned up once. This rearrangement joins TRBV19 to TRBJ1-1, with TRBD1 matching 7 bases. With 7 bases clipped from V and 7 bases from J, the junction kept 9 bases outside the gene matches. Germline CDR1 and CDR2: LNHDA and SQIVND (reference sequence). The length of the CDR3 is 13 residues. The CDR3 reads CASTNPGGLEAFF. DNA for the CDR3: TGTGCCAGTACAAATCCAGGGGGACTTGAAGCTTTCTTT.

This chain connects TRBV6-1 to TRBJ1-6; no firm D call. The CDR3 sequence is 15 residues long. Trimming took off 2 bases at V and 6 bases at J, with 11 bases between the two ends. Germline V gene lookup returns CDR1 MNHNS and CDR2 SASEGT. CDR3: CASSELRSSNSPLHF. CDR3 nucleotides: TGTGCCAGCAGTGAACTAAGGTCCAGTAATTCACCCCTCCACTTT.

The chain combines TRBV28 with TRBJ1-6; no firm D call. The V and J ends lost 7 bases and 4 bases respectively, with 8 bases between them. The CDR3 consists of 13 residues. Germline CDR1 MDHEN, CDR2 SYDVKM. The CDR3 protein is CASMNIYNSPLHF. In DNA form, the CDR3 reads TGTGCCAGCATGAACATTTATAATTCACCCCTCCACTTT. The complete variable domain, with remaining parts taken from reference TRBV28 and TRBJ1-6, reads DVKVTQSSRYLVKRTGEKVFLECVQDMDHENMFWYRQDPGLGLRLIYFSYDVKMKEKGDIPEGYSVSREKKERFSLILESASTNQTSMYLCASMNIYNSPLHFGNGTRLTVT.

This clone was detected only once. The rearrangement joins TRBV7-2 to TRBJ2-4; maybe TRBD1 (5 bases). Germline V gene sequence: CDR1 SGHTA, CDR2 FQGNSA. The V end was cut by 5 bases, the J end by 1 base, with 18 bases between. This CDR3 has 17 residues. The CDR3 loop is CASSIDRDSVAKNIQYF. CDR3 in DNA: TGTGCCAGCAGCATCGACAGAGATTCAGTGGCCAAAAACATTCAGTACTTC.

The V and J genes are TRBV3-1 (or the pseudogene TRBV3-2) and TRBJ2-1; TRBD2 matches 11 bases. Germline CDR1 and CDR2: LGHDT and YNNKEL (reference sequence). V dropped 5 bases and J dropped 3; count of bases not matched to a gene: 6. The CDR3 loop spans 16 amino acids. The CDR3 nucleotides are TGTGCCAGCAGCGAAATGGGACTAGCGGACTACAATGAGCAGTTCTTC. Protein sequence: CASSEMGLADYNEQFF.

As regards this clone: The sample holds other DNA sequences that translate to the same CDR3. The chain employs TRBV12-3 or TRBV12-4 and TRBJ2-7; the D is unclear. The V end was cut by 1 base, the J end by 4 bases, with 5 bases between. This CDR3 comprises 12 residues. The CDR3 protein is CASSLDHYEQYF. The CDR3 nucleotides are TGTGCCAGCAGTTTAGACCATTACGAGCAGTACTTC.

This chain uses TRBV5-1 with TRBJ2-7; D not certain. V was cut by 4 bases and J by 5 bases, with 19 bases left in between. The CDR3 contains 15 residues. Per germline, CDR1 SGHRS and CDR2 YFSETQ. The CDR3: CASSPGARVKNEQYF. In DNA, the CDR3 is TGCGCCAGCAGCCCGGGCGCAAGGGTTAAGAACGAGCAGTACTTC.

The rearrangement joins TRBV21-1 to TRBJ2-7; the table's D call of TRBD2 was not tested on the DNA. TRBV21-1 corresponds to a pseudogene. The CDR3 is made up of 15 amino acids. CDR3: CASSIRKTISYEQYF. CDR3 sequence (DNA): TGTGCCAGCAGCATCCGGAAGACTATTTCCTACGAGCAGTACTTC.

The chain combines TRBV5-5 with TRBJ1-4; 10 bases fit TRBD1. After removal of 0 bases from V and 0 bases from J, the junction contained 8 bases not matched to a gene. CDR1 is SGHKS, CDR2 YYEKEE, per germline (reference sequence). There are 19 residues in the CDR3. Here the CDR3 DNA reads TGTGCCAGCAGCTTGGCCGGGACAGGGGCCGTTGCAACTAATGAAAAACTGTTTTTT. The encoded protein is CASSLAGTGAVATNEKLFF.

The V call is TRBV5-6, the J call TRBJ1-3; D may be TRBD1 (5 bases). The CDR3 is 15 amino acids. V gave up 0 bases and J gave up 2 bases, with 9 bases separating them. Germline lookup yields CDR1 SGHDT and CDR2 YYEEEE. Here the CDR3 DNA reads TGTGCCAGCAGCTTGGGGGACGAAACTGGAAACACCATATATTTT. Translating gives CASSLGDETGNTIYF. The variable domain in full, completed from reference TRBV5-6 and TRBJ1-3, reads DAGVTQSPTHLIKTRGQQVTLRCSPKSGHDTVSWYQQALGQGPQFIFQYYEEEERQRGNFPDRFSGHQFPNYSSELNVNALLLGDSALYLCASSLGDETGNTIYFGEGSWLTVV.

This clone was seen a few times. The chain uses TRBV6-1 and TRBJ2-7, with D possibly matching TRBD1 (6 bases). V shed 2 bases and J shed 12 bases, with 17 bases lying between them. Germline V gene data show CDR1 as MNHNS and CDR2 as SASEGT. The CDR3 covers 13 residues. The CDR3 loop reads CASSESLTGPWYF. The CDR3 coding sequence is TGTGCCAGCAGTGAAAGTTTGACAGGTCCATGGTACTTC.

This clone was observed a few times. This chain joins TRBV10-1 and TRBJ2-2; the match to TRBD2 covers 10 bases. In germline, CDR1 is WNHNN, CDR2 SYGVQD (reference sequence). V was clipped by 4 bases and J by 7 bases; unmatched bases: 18. The CDR3 covers 19 residues. The CDR3 sequence: CASSGPEVAGGPDNGELFF. In nucleotides, the CDR3 is TGCGCCAGCAGTGGGCCCGAGGTAGCGGGGGGCCCTGATAACGGGGAGCTGTTTTTT.

The chain joins TRBV9 to TRBJ2-1; D unresolved. V lost 0 bases to trimming and J lost 10 bases, with 14 bases between them. The V gene's germline CDR1 is SGDLS and CDR2 YYNGEE. The CDR3 covers 14 residues. CDR3 residues: CASSVVSQAGEQFF. The CDR3 DNA reads TGTGCCAGCAGCGTAGTTTCCCAGGCCGGCGAGCAGTTCTTC.

This clone was seen once. The CDR3 DNA follows: TGTGCCTTCCACAGAGGACTAGCATTTGATACGCAGTATTTT. Residues: CAFHRGLAFDTQYF. V gene TRBV30 combines with J gene TRBJ2-3; 8 nucleotides agree with TRBD2. This CDR3 has 14 amino acids. Germline CDR1 reads GTSNPN; CDR2 reads SVGIG (reference sequence). The V and J ends lost 7 bases and 6 bases, in that order; junction bases with no gene match: 12.

The chain couples TRBV24-1 to TRBJ1-2; D is uncertain. The CDR3 spans 15 residues. V gave up 3 bases and J gave up 4 bases, with 14 bases separating them. Germline CDR1 is KGHDR and CDR2 is SFDVKD. The CDR3 spells CATSDMKKGIYGYTF. DNA of the CDR3: TGTGCCACCAGTGATATGAAGAAGGGTATCTATGGCTACACCTTC.

This chain links TRBV7-9 with TRBJ2-7, with unresolved D. V was trimmed by 1 base and J by 7 bases, leaving 17 bases between them. The CDR3 totals 15 residues. Germline V gene lookup returns CDR1 SEHNR and CDR2 FQNEAQ (reference sequence). This chain's CDR3 is CASSLGAGWLIEQYF. CDR3 DNA: TGTGCCAGCAGCTTAGGTGCCGGGTGGTTGATTGAGCAGTACTTC.

The chain carries TRBV7-9 and TRBJ2-1, with TRBD2 identical over 10 bases. From germline, CDR1 is SEHNR and CDR2 FQNEAQ (reference sequence). This CDR3 region has 14 residues. V lost 10 bases, J lost 2 bases, and 5 bases stayed unmatched. The CDR3 region has the DNA TGTGCCACCCCGGGGACTAGCGCCTACAATGAGCAGTTCTTC. This gives the protein CATPGTSAYNEQFF.

The CDR3 sequence is CASSFSGTGANIQYF. The CDR3 bases are TGCGCCAGCAGCTTTTCCGGGACAGGGGCAAACATTCAGTACTTC. This sequence joins TRBV5-1 and TRBJ2-4; 10 bases are a match to TRBD1. The V and J ends lost 2 bases and 6 bases, in that order; junction bases with no gene match: 5. CDR1 is SGHRS, CDR2 YFSETQ, per germline. The CDR3 has 15 amino acids.

Only a few counts were recorded for this clone. The genes are TRBV9 and TRBJ2-1; 7 nucleotides line up with TRBD1. Germline CDR1 is SGDLS and CDR2 is YYNGEE. There are 16 residues in the CDR3. The ends lost 0 bases at V and 9 bases at J; junction bases unmatched: 12. This chain's CDR3 is CASSVDGTAFRGEQFF. The CDR3 region has the DNA TGTGCCAGCAGCGTAGACGGGACAGCCTTCAGAGGTGAGCAGTTCTTC.

V usage is TRBV11-3 and J usage is TRBJ2-7; TRBD1 or TRBD2 may be the D gene (5 bases each). V was clipped by 4 bases and J by 0 bases, with 10 bases between them. This CDR3 spans 14 amino acids. Germline assignment: CDR1 SGHNT and CDR2 YENEEA. This chain's CDR3 is CASSWGRSSYEQYF. In nucleotides, the CDR3 is TGTGCCAGCAGCTGGGGACGGAGCTCCTACGAGCAGTACTTC.